The rows below give T cell receptor beta chains drawn from one sample of a study of T-cell reconstitution after alpha-beta-depleted transplantation in children. TCRdb ran MiXCR on the PCR reads and lists one entry per CDR3 protein. Of about 300,000 distinct CDR3 sequences listed, 7.5% to 9% are singletons. Here the sequenced sample was peripheral blood, taken 360 days after TCRalphabeta/CD19-depleted stem cell transplant. Receptors were obtained from a female patient younger than 10 who had a stem cell transplant for Fanconi anemia, so the T cells may come from the graft donor. The CDR3 runs from the conserved cysteine through the conserved F or W. The D gene is left open where the match is weak. A row's size may be missing; if present it is once, few, many or a size class.

V: TRBV5-1; D: -; J: TRBJ2-2; size: many; DNA: TGCGCCAGCAGCTGGGTCGTGCCACCCGGGGAGCTGTTTTTT; CDR3: CASSWVVPPGELFF
V: TRBV6-1; D: TRBD1; J: TRBJ1-5; size: many; DNA: TGTGCCAGCAGTGATGACCCCTACAGGGGTAATCAGCCCCAGCATTTT; CDR3: CASSDDPYRGNQPQHF
V: TRBV3-1; D: -; J: TRBJ2-1; size: -; DNA: TGTGCCAGCAGCCTAACGCGACTTAACCCAACCGACAATGAGCAGTTCTTC; CDR3: CASSLTRLNPTDNEQFF
V: TRBV20-1; D: TRBD2; J: TRBJ2-3; size: many; DNA: TGCAGTGCTAGAAGCGGGGCTCGCACAGATACGCAGTATTTT; CDR3: CSARSGARTDTQYF
V: TRBV5-1; D: TRBD1; J: TRBJ2-5; size: many; DNA: TGCGCCAGCAGCTATTGGACCGGGACAGTAGAGGAGACCCAGTACTTC; CDR3: CASSYWTGTVEETQYF
V: TRBV7-3; D: TRBD1; J: TRBJ2-5; size: many; DNA: TGTGCCAGCAGTAGGACAGGGAGAGAGACCCAGTACTTC; CDR3: CASSRTGRETQYF
V: TRBV11-2; D: -; J: TRBJ1-3; size: -; DNA: TGTGCCAGCAGCCCCCGGACAGCTGGAAACACCATATATTTT; CDR3: CASSPRTAGNTIYF
V: TRBV7-6; D: TRBD2; J: TRBJ2-3; size: many; DNA: TGTGCCAGCAGCTTAGCCCCGACTAGCGGGGTGAGCACAGATACGCAGTATTTT; CDR3: CASSLAPTSGVSTDTQYF
V: TRBV9; D: -; J: TRBJ2-1; size: many; DNA: TGTGCCAGCAGCGTAGTGGCGGGCAATGAGCAGTTCTTC; CDR3: CASSVVAGNEQFF
V: TRBV5-1; D: TRBD2; J: TRBJ2-1; size: many; DNA: TGCGCCAGCAGCTTGGTTCGAGCGGGGGGCCTATACAATGAGCAGTTCTTC; CDR3: CASSLVRAGGLYNEQFF
V: TRBV4-3; D: -; J: TRBJ2-1; size: many; DNA: TGCGCCAGCAGCCAAGTTCCTGATTGGGGGGAGCAGTTCTTC; CDR3: CASSQVPDWGEQFF
V: TRBV2; D: TRBD2; J: TRBJ2-1; size: -; DNA: TGTGCCAGCAGTGACCCAGCGGGGGGGCTTTTGTTCTTC; CDR3: CASSDPAGGLLFF
V: TRBV19; D: -; J: TRBJ2-2; size: -; DNA: TGTGCCAGTAGATATGGGCCCCTGAACACCGGGGAGCTGTTTTTT; CDR3: CASRYGPLNTGELFF
V: TRBV20-1; D: -; J: TRBJ1-2; size: many; DNA: TGCAGTGCTAGAGCGCCATCACGCCAGGGGCTTAACTATGGCTACACCTTC; CDR3: CSARAPSRQGLNYGYTF